This T cell receptor (beta chain) was sequenced during a study of T cell responses to AZD1222 COVID-19 vaccine. This table comes from immunoSEQ multiplex PCR, and its TCRdb copy is limited to in-frame clones, with some not included. The table lists 140,000 or so clones, approximately 91% of them singletons. Germline CDR1 reads SGHRS; CDR2 reads YFSETQ. This CDR3 comprises 13 residues. The V gene lost 2 bases and the J gene lost 3 bases, with 9 bases spanning the gap. Study-level findings and limits: Donor demographics were predominantly white British with a female majority; clonal diversity may be underestimated. Baseline testing showed seropositivity in only six or seven AZD1222 recipients. Spike-specific TCR breadth rose after two AZD1222 doses, and depth rose as well. Repertoires were obtained solely post-peak T cell response.

A remark on this clone: Its antigen remains unidentified.

The TCR was taken from an adult who received the AZD1222 COVID-19 vaccine. V gene TRBV5-1 combines with J gene TRBJ2-7; perhaps TRBD1 as D (5 bases). Sequenced here: peripheral blood, sampled 28 days after the second AZD1222 dose. The DNA for the CDR3 is TGCGCCAGCAGCTTAGGCAGGGACTACGAGCAGTACTTC. This encodes CASSLGRDYEQYF.